Shown below are 8 T cell receptor beta chains from a single sample sequenced in a study of T cell clonality in common variable immunodeficiency. Study conclusions and caveats: Reportedly, TCR beta sequences from common variable immunodeficiency showed fewer deletions and N-nucleotide insertions.

No antigen has been assigned to these receptors. TCRdb's table, derived via immunoSEQ multiplex PCR, lists solely in-frame clones and lacks some. Found here are about 7,000 clones, no singletons; the ten largest cover about 20%. The sample consisted of peripheral blood mononuclear cells. The receptors were gathered from a human donor with common variable immunodeficiency.

In regard to this clone: The read comes to an end 3 residues before the CDR3 does, leaving the germline J gene to fill in the end. The chain couples TRBV7-7 to TRBJ2-3; 15 nucleotides line up with TRBD2. The J segment lost 8 bases and the V segment lost 5 bases, leaving 2 bases of the junction unmatched. There are 14 residues in the CDR3. Per the germline V gene, CDR1 is SSHAT and CDR2 is FNYEAQ (reference sequence). The CDR3 here is CASSEGLAGGTQYF. The sequenced part of the CDR3 DNA is TGTGCCAGCAGCGAGGGACTAGCGGGGGGTACG.

This clone appeared a few times. The read ends 3 residues shy of where the CDR3 ends; the end is completed using the germline J gene. The rearrangement links TRBV23-1 to TRBJ2-1, with a tentative D call TRBD1 (6 bases). TRBV23-1 is sorted into the ORF group, with uncertain function. CDR3 length: 14 amino acids. With 0 bases removed from V and 8 bases from J, the gap between germline ends came to 11 bases. CDR3 DNA, as far as it was read: TGCGCCAGCAGTCAATCGGACAGTCTCGATGAG. Protein product: CASSQSDSLDE. The whole CDR3 sequence reads CASSQSDSLDEQFF.

This clone was detected a few times. The read stops 3 residues short of the end of the CDR3; the missing end is completed from the germline J gene. This rearrangement joins TRBV18 to TRBJ2-1, with TRBD2 matching over 12 bases. Germline V gives CDR1 KGHSH, CDR2 LQKENI. The CDR3 extends over 15 amino acids. V shed 6 bases and J 3 bases; nucleotides not matched to a gene: 3. The DNA read from the CDR3 is TGTGCCAGCTCGCAGACTAGCGGGAGCTACAATGAG. This sequence encodes CASSQTSGSYNE. The whole CDR3 protein is CASSQTSGSYNEQFF.

This clone occurred many times. The read gets to within 3 residues of the CDR3 end, and the germline J gene fills in the rest. The rearrangement links TRBV4-1 to TRBJ1-2; 8 nucleotides agree with TRBD1. Per the germline V gene, CDR1 is MGHRA and CDR2 is YSYEKL. This CDR3 is 13 amino acids long. The CDR3 here is CASSQQGAIGYTF. CDR3 DNA, as far as it was read: TGCGCCAGCAGCCAACAGGGGGCAATCGGC.

This clone was recorded a few times. The CDR3 is cut off 3 residues early in the read; its end comes from the germline J gene. The rearrangement links TRBV19 to TRBJ2-2; D remains unclear. This CDR3 comprises 14 residues. The V end was cut by 6 bases, the J end by 5 bases, with 13 bases between. Germline V gives CDR1 LNHDA, CDR2 SQIVND (reference sequence). The sequenced part of the CDR3 DNA is TGTGCCAGTAGGTCTACAGCCCTTACCGGGGAG. Amino acid sequence: CASRSTALTGE. The whole CDR3 is CASRSTALTGELFF.

This clone was detected a few times. The CDR3 end falls 3 residues outside the read, so it is completed with the germline J gene. This rearrangement joins TRBV2 to TRBJ2-7; 12 positions agree with TRBD2. V trimming: 4 bases; J trimming: 3 bases; junction bases outside the gene matches: 7. The CDR3 loop spans 16 amino acids. Germline CDR1 is SNHLY and CDR2 is FYNNEI. The covered CDR3 bases are TGTGCCAGCAGTGCAGCTAGCGGGAGGGAATACTACGAG. It codes for CASSAASGREYYE. The CDR3 in its entirety is CASSAASGREYYEQYF. The variable domain in full, completed from reference TRBV2 and TRBJ2-7, reads EPEVTQTPSHQVTQMGQEVILRCVPISNHLYFYWYRQILGQKVEFLVSFYNNEISEKSEIFDDQFSVERPDGSNFTLKIRSTKLEDSAMYFCASSAASGREYYEQYFGPGTRLTVT.

Remarks on this clone: The read terminates 3 residues before the CDR3 end, so the remaining end is supplied by the germline J gene. The chain uses TRBV7-9 and TRBJ2-5, with D perhaps matching TRBD2 (5 bases). The CDR3 has 15 residues. CDR1 is SEHNR, CDR2 FQNEAQ, per germline (reference sequence). Trimming shortened V by 1 base and J by 3 bases, and 12 bases separated the two germline ends. The DNA read from the CDR3 is TGTGCCAGCAGCTTAGTTGGTAGCGTGGAAGAGACC. Residues: CASSLVGSVEET. The full CDR3 is CASSLVGSVEETQYF. Based on the CDR3 plus reference TRBV7-9 and TRBJ2-5, the full variable domain is DTGVSQNPRHKITKRGQNVTFRCDPISEHNRLYWYRQTLGQGPEFLTYFQNEAQLEKSRLLSDRFSAERPKGSFSTLEIQRTEQGDSAMYLCASSLVGSVEETQYFGPGTRLLVL.

The table lists this clone with many counts. The CDR3 end is not reached by the read, which stops 3 residues before it; the germline J gene fills it in. This chain connects TRBV24-1 to TRBJ2-7; TRBD2 might be the D (6 bases). The CDR3 has 12 amino acids. CDR1 is KGHDR and CDR2 is SFDVKD in the germline V gene. V lost 6 bases and J lost 6, with 11 bases in between. The CDR3 bases that were read are TGTGCCACCAGTAGGCTGGAGGGCGAG. This gives the protein CATSRLEGE. The CDR3, in full, reads CATSRLEGEQYF.